One and the same sample provided the 26 T cell receptor beta chains below, sequenced in a study of T cell clonotyping in hematopoietic cell transplantation. Repertoires were generated with immunoSEQ multiplex PCR, while TCRdb's copy carries only in-frame clones and drops some. The sample gives approximately 12,000 clones, 85% to 90% of which show up once; around a sixth is in the top ten. The specimen was PBMCs, collected 100 days after allogeneic stem cell transplant. The receptors were gathered from a female patient aged 60 to 70 who had an allogeneic stem cell transplant from an unrelated donor, so the T cells may come from the graft donor. Some clones in this sample may be carry-over from other donors' samples.

This clone was seen only once. This chain uses TRBV19 with TRBJ2-6; a weak D match, TRBD1 (5 bases). The CDR3 length is 19 residues. Germline CDR1 is LNHDA and CDR2 is SQIVND (reference sequence). The V end was cut by 5 bases, the J end by 1 base, with 21 bases between. In DNA, the CDR3 is TGTGCCAGTAGTCGCCCCACGTGGGGCGAGAGTTCTGGGGCCAACGTCCTGACTTTC. It translates to CASSRPTWGESSGANVLTF.

This chain joins TRBV4-1 and TRBJ2-7; no clear D. The CDR3 runs to 13 residues. V lost 0 bases and J 1 base, leaving 4 bases between the germline ends. CDR1 MGHRA and CDR2 YSYEKL come from the germline V gene. The DNA for the CDR3 is TGCGCCAGCAGCCAAGAACCTTCCTACGAGCAGTACTTC. Its translation is CASSQEPSYEQYF.

The genes are TRBV18 and TRBJ2-7, with 11 bases identical to TRBD1. V was clipped by 3 bases and J by 3 bases; unmatched bases: 7. This CDR3 contains 16 residues. Germline V gene sequence: CDR1 KGHSH, CDR2 LQKENI. CDR3 in DNA: TGTGCCAGCTCACCCCACCCAGGGACAGGGGGCTACGAGCAGTACGTC. Translation gives CASSPHPGTGGYEQYV.

The chain joins TRBV14 to TRBJ1-3; no clear D. The length of the CDR3 is 15 residues. The germline V and J ends were trimmed by 4 bases and 1 base, with 11 bases remaining between them. The germline gives CDR1 SGHDN, CDR2 FVKESK. CDR3 sequence: CASSPGRMSGNTIYF. In DNA form, the CDR3 reads TGTGCCAGCAGCCCCGGACGGATGTCTGGAAACACCATATATTTT.

The chain is built from TRBV4-3 and TRBJ2-7, with 9 bases identical to TRBD1. Germline CDR1 LGHNA, CDR2 YSLEER. With V trimmed by 0 bases and J by 4 bases, 7 bases remained unmatched. The CDR3 runs 16 residues. The CDR3 is CASSQDPGQGLYEQYF. The CDR3 region has the DNA TGCGCCAGCAGCCAAGATCCAGGACAGGGGCTGTACGAGCAGTACTTC.

The chain carries TRBV5-4 and TRBJ1-1; TRBD1 is a possible D gene (5 bases). The germline V gene encodes CDR1 SGHNT and CDR2 YYREEE (reference sequence). V shed 7 bases and J shed 4 bases, with 23 bases lying between them. This CDR3 region has 16 residues. The CDR3 DNA reads as TGTGCCAGCTTCCCCGCGGCGGCTCTAAGGGGCACTGAAGCTTTCTTT. The encoded protein is CASFPAAALRGTEAFF.

The V call is TRBV9, the J call TRBJ1-2; maybe TRBD1 (5 bases). CDR1 is SGDLS, CDR2 YYNGEE, per germline. V lost 3 bases and J lost 6, with 24 bases in between. The CDR3 runs to 17 residues. The CDR3 loop reads CASSGPGERSVPHGYTF. CDR3 DNA sequence: TGTGCCAGCAGCGGCCCGGGGGAGCGGTCTGTTCCCCATGGCTACACCTTC.

The V gene is TRBV5-1, the J gene TRBJ1-2; 7 nucleotides line up with TRBD1. V shed 4 bases and J 8 bases; nucleotides not matched to a gene: 5. This CDR3 contains 12 residues. Germline lookup yields CDR1 SGHRS and CDR2 YFSETQ. The CDR3 is CASSQTGAGYTF. In DNA, the CDR3 is TGCGCCAGCAGCCAAACAGGGGCCGGCTACACCTTC. Complete variable domain (other parts from reference TRBV5-1 and TRBJ1-2): KAGVTQTPRYLIKTRGQQVTLSCSPISGHRSVSWYQQTPGQGLQFLFEYFSETQRNKGNFPGRFSGRQFSNSRSEMNVSTLELGDSALYLCASSQTGAGYTFGSGTRLTVV.

This chain uses TRBV27 with TRBJ1-1; D unresolved. Looked up from germline, CDR1 is MNHEY and CDR2 is SMNVEV (reference sequence). The V end lost 2 bases, the J end lost 0 bases, and 7 bases lay between the germline ends. This CDR3 region has 14 residues. DNA for the CDR3: TGTGCCAGCAGTTTAGTTCCCTTGAACACTGAAGCTTTCTTT. Amino acids: CASSLVPLNTEAFF.

The chain couples TRBV7-3 to TRBJ2-3; tentatively, D is TRBD2 (5 bases). Trimming removed 2 bases at V and 0 bases at J, with 9 bases between. CDR3 size: 15 residues. Looked up from germline, CDR1 is SGHTA and CDR2 is FQGTGA. Written as DNA, the CDR3 is TGTGCCAGCAGCTTAGCGGGCGGGAGCACAGATACGCAGTATTTT. Its translation: CASSLAGGSTDTQYF.

This chain joins TRBV19 and TRBJ2-7, with a weak D call TRBD2 (5 bases). Germline V gene data show CDR1 as LNHDA and CDR2 as SQIVND (reference sequence). V was clipped by 5 bases and J by 2 bases, with 10 bases between them. This CDR3 comprises 13 residues. The CDR3 DNA reads as TGTGCCAGTAGTGCGACGGGAACCTACGAGCAGTACTTC. Encoded protein: CASSATGTYEQYF.

The chain joins TRBV15 to TRBJ1-4; D might be TRBD1 (6 bases). The CDR3 is 15 residues long. The V end lost 1 base, the J end lost 14 bases, and 20 bases lay between the germline ends. Germline V lookup: CDR1 LNHNV, CDR2 YYDKDF (reference sequence). The CDR3 spells CATSRASGERGQLFF. CDR3 DNA sequence: TGTGCCACCAGCAGAGCTAGTGGGGAAAGAGGACAGCTGTTTTTT.

The chain recombines TRBV7-2 with TRBJ1-3; 7 bases are a match to TRBD1. V lost 5 bases, J lost 2 bases, and 18 bases stayed unmatched. The CDR3 is made up of 19 amino acids. CDR1 and CDR2 from the germline V gene are SGHTA and FQGNSA. CDR3 in amino acids: CASSKRQGEEQSAGNTIYF. The CDR3 DNA sequence: TGTGCCAGCAGCAAGAGACAGGGCGAGGAACAAAGCGCTGGAAACACCATATATTTT.

This clone was picked up one time. The V call is TRBV4-2, the J call TRBJ2-3; 8 bases align to TRBD2. V shed 0 bases and J 0 bases; nucleotides not matched to a gene: 8. The CDR3 has 18 residues. Germline CDR1 LGHNA, CDR2 YNFKEQ. DNA for the CDR3: TGTGCCAGCAGCCAAGAAACCCTCTCTAGCGGGAGCACAGATACGCAGTATTTT. Translating it yields CASSQETLSSGSTDTQYF.

Judged by abundance, this clone is large. This chain joins TRBV19 and TRBJ2-5; TRBD1 or TRBD2 may be the D gene (5 bases each). The germline V and J ends were trimmed by 5 bases and 5 bases, with 12 bases remaining between them. Germline CDR1 is LNHDA and CDR2 is SQIVND (reference sequence). The CDR3 consists of 13 residues. The CDR3 loop is CASSLVGDETQYF. The CDR3 DNA follows: TGTGCCAGTAGTCTGGTAGGGGACGAGACCCAGTACTTC. Together with reference TRBV19 and TRBJ2-5, the CDR3 gives the full variable domain: DGGITQSPKYLFRKEGQNVTLSCEQNLNHDAMYWYRQDPGQGLRLIYYSQIVNDFQKGDIAEGYSVSREKKESFPLTVTSAQKNPTAFYLCASSLVGDETQYFGPGTRLLVL.

V gene TRBV28 combines with J gene TRBJ1-1, with 10 bases identical to TRBD1. J was trimmed by 0 bases and V by 3 bases; bases with no gene match: 4. CDR1 is MDHEN and CDR2 is SYDVKM in the germline V gene. The length of the CDR3 is 16 residues. As DNA, the CDR3 is TGTGCCAGCAGTTTCGTGGGACAGGGGTTGAACACTGAAGCTTTCTTT. The encoded protein is CASSFVGQGLNTEAFF. Complete variable domain (other parts from reference TRBV28 and TRBJ1-1): DVKVTQSSRYLVKRTGEKVFLECVQDMDHENMFWYRQDPGLGLRLIYFSYDVKMKEKGDIPEGYSVSREKKERFSLILESASTNQTSMYLCASSFVGQGLNTEAFFGQGTRLTVV.

The CDR3 protein is CASSLGTGDYQPQHF. The CDR3 DNA reads as TGTGCCAGCAGCCTCGGGACAGGGGATTATCAGCCCCAGCATTTT. This sequence joins TRBV11-2 and TRBJ1-5, with TRBD1 matching 10 bases. This CDR3 spans 15 amino acids. Germline assignment: CDR1 SGHAT and CDR2 FQNNGV. V shed 5 bases, J shed 5 bases, and the junction held 6 bases outside the gene matches.

The chain is built from TRBV2 and TRBJ2-5; tentative D call: TRBD2 (5 bases). The CDR3 runs 13 residues. From germline, CDR1 is SNHLY and CDR2 FYNNEI. V lost 4 bases to trimming and J lost 2 bases, with 8 bases between them. DNA for the CDR3: TGTGCCAGCAGTGGACGGGAACAAGAGACCCAGTACTTC. Its translation: CASSGREQETQYF.

The J gene is TRBJ2-7, the V gene TRBV21-1; TRBD2 reflects the table's D call only, with no check against the DNA. TRBV21-1 is reported as a pseudogene. This CDR3 spans 20 amino acids. CDR3: CASSPTIGDGWGTSGDEQYF. The CDR3 nucleotides read TGTGCCAGCAGCCCCACAATTGGGGATGGATGGGGGACTAGCGGAGACGAGCAGTACTTC.

The rearrangement joins TRBV2 to TRBJ1-1; D possibly corresponds to TRBD1 (6 bases). Germline V gene lookup returns CDR1 SNHLY and CDR2 FYNNEI. The length of the CDR3 is 13 residues. Trimming stripped 6 bases from V and 2 bases from J, with 10 bases between. Here the CDR3 reads CASRGGLNTEAFF. In DNA form, the CDR3 reads TGTGCCAGCAGAGGGGGTCTTAACACTGAAGCTTTCTTT.

The rearrangement links TRBV27 to TRBJ1-2, with 8 positions matching TRBD1. V shed 5 bases, J shed 4 bases, and the junction held 12 bases outside the gene matches. Germline V gene data show CDR1 as MNHEY and CDR2 as SMNVEV (reference sequence). This CDR3 is 16 amino acids long. The CDR3 region is CASSPSEAGGAYGYTF. In nucleotides, the CDR3 is TGTGCCAGCAGTCCCTCCGAGGCAGGGGGCGCCTATGGCTACACCTTC.

The rearrangement links TRBV6-5 to TRBJ2-5, with TRBD2 matching over 8 bases. The CDR3 is 13 residues long. The junction had 5 bases not matched to a gene; V was cut back by 7 bases and J by 4 bases. Germline values: CDR1 MNHEY, CDR2 SVGAGI. The CDR3 coding sequence is TGTGCCAGCACTCAGGGACTAGGAGAGACCCAGTACTTC. Protein: CASTQGLGETQYF.

The chain carries TRBV19 and TRBJ1-1; D gene ambiguous. Germline CDR1 is LNHDA and CDR2 is SQIVND (reference sequence). Trimming took 6 bases from V and 3 from J, leaving 11 bases between them. CDR3 length: 13 residues. The CDR3 protein is CASSEGLDTEAFF. CDR3 DNA sequence: TGTGCCAGTAGCGAGGGCCTCGACACTGAAGCTTTCTTT.

The CDR3 sequence is CASSQVYEQYF. CDR3 DNA sequence: TGTGCCAGCAGCCAGGTCTACGAGCAGTACTTC. The rearrangement links TRBV14 to TRBJ2-7; D gene unclear. CDR3 length: 11 amino acids. The V end was cut by 3 bases, the J end by 3 bases, with 3 bases between. In germline, CDR1 is SGHDN, CDR2 FVKESK.

This clone was detected once. This chain links TRBV28 with TRBJ2-7; 7 bases agree with TRBD2. CDR1 is MDHEN and CDR2 is SYDVKM in the germline V gene. This CDR3 is built from 15 residues. Trimming cost V 1 base and J 6 bases; bases outside gene matches: 9. CDR3 in DNA: TGTGCCAGCAGTTTATTTGGCGGGAGAGCGTCCGAGCAGTACTTC. Protein sequence: CASSLFGGRASEQYF.

This clone has just a few counts. The chain couples TRBV4-2 to TRBJ2-7, with 8 positions matching TRBD2. Per germline, CDR1 LGHNA and CDR2 YNFKEQ. With 0 bases clipped from V and 1 base from J, the junction kept 11 bases outside the gene matches. The CDR3 totals 18 residues. The CDR3 here is CASSQDSQVAGGSYEQYF. For the CDR3, the DNA is TGTGCCAGCAGCCAAGATTCCCAGGTCGCGGGAGGTTCCTACGAGCAGTACTTC.